The T cell receptor beta chain under discussion was sequenced for a study of shared clonotypes between healthy human individuals. Findings and limits, study-wide: The diversity represented, both genetic and in exposure history, was limited by few donors.

The assay was immunoSEQ multiplex PCR, and TCRdb's table has in-frame clones only and misses some. This table holds 560,000 or so clones, 90% to 97% found once. This CDR3 spans 13 amino acids. V lost 0 bases to trimming and J lost 3 bases, with 7 bases between them. Germline V lookup: CDR1 SGHNT, CDR2 YYREEE (reference sequence). Notes on this clone: The antigen is not known.

Naive-designated CD8 cells lacked CD45RO, were positively enriched for CCR7, and omitted terminally differentiated effector memory CD45RA+ cells. The V and J genes are TRBV5-4 and TRBJ2-7; possible D gene TRBD1, 5 bases. This receptor was taken from a woman aged 30 to 39 in good health. The sample taken for sequencing was naive CD8+ T cells sorted from blood. CDR3 in amino acids: CASSLGQNYEQYF. The CDR3 DNA sequence: TGTGCCAGCAGCTTGGGACAGAACTACGAGCAGTACTTC.